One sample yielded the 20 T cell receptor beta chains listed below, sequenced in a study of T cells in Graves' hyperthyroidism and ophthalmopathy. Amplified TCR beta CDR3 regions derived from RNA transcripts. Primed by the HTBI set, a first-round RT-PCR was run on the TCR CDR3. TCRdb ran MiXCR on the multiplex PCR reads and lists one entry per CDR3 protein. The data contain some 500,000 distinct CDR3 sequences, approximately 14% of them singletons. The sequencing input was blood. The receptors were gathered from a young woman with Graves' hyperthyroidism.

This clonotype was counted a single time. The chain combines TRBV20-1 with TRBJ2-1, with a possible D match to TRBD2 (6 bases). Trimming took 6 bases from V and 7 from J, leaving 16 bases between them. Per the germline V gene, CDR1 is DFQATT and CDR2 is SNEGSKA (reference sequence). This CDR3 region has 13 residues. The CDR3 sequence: CSALTPGENEQFF. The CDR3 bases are TGCAGTGCCCTGACCCCGGGGGAAAATGAGCAGTTCTTC.

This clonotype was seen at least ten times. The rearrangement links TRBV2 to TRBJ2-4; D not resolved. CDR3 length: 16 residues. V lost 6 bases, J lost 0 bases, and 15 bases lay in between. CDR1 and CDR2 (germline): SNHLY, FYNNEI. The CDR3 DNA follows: TGTGCCAGCAGGGCCGTCCGAATGAAAGCCAAAAACATTCAGTACTTC. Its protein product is CASRAVRMKAKNIQYF.

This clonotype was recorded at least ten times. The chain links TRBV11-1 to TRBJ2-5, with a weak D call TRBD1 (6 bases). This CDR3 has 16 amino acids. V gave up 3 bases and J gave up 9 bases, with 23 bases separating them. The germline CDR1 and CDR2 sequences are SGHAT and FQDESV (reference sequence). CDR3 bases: TGTGCCAGCAGCTTGCGGGCACAGGGACCACAAGGGGCCCAGTACTTC. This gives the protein CASSLRAQGPQGAQYF.

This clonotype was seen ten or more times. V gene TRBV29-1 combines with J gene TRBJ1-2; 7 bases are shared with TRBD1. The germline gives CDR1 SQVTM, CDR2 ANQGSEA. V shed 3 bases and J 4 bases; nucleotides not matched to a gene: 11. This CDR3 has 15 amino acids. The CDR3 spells CSVDTAADRAYGYTF. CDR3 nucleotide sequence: TGCAGCGTTGACACCGCCGCCGACAGGGCCTATGGCTACACCTTC. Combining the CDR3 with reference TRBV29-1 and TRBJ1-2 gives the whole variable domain SAVISQKPSRDICQRGTSLTIQCQVDSQVTMMFWYRQQPGQSLTLIATANQGSEATYESGFVIDKFPISRPNLTFSTLTVSNMSPEDSSIYLCSVDTAADRAYGYTFGSGTRLTVV.

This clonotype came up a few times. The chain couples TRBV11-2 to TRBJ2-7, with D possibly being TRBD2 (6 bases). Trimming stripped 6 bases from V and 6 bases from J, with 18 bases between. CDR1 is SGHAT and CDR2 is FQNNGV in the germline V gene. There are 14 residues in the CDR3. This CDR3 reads CASSSGLHLSEQYV. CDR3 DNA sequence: TGTGCCAGCAGTTCGGGACTCCATCTATCCGAGCAGTACGTC.

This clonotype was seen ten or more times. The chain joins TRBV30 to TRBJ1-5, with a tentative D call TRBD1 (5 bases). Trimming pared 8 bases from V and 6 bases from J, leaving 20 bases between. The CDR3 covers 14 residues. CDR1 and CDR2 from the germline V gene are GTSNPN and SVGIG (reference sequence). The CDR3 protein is CAGSPGGPGQPQHF. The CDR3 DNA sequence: TGTGCCGGGTCGCCGGGGGGTCCGGGTCAGCCCCAGCATTTT.

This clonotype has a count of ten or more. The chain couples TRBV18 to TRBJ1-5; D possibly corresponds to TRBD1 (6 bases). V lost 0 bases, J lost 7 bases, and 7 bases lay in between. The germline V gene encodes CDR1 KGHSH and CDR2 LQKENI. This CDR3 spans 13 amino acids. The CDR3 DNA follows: TGTGCCAGCTCACCACCGGGGGGCCAGCCCCAGCATTTT. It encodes CASSPPGGQPQHF.

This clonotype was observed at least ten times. This CDR3 reads CASSLRLAREQYF. In DNA, the CDR3 is TGTGCCAGCAGCTTAAGACTAGCGAGGGAGCAGTACTTC. J is TRBJ2-7 and V is TRBV7-2, with 8 bases lining up with TRBD2. Germline V CDR1 and CDR2: SGHTA, FQGNSA. V dropped 2 bases and J dropped 7; count of bases not matched to a gene: 4. This CDR3 has 13 residues.

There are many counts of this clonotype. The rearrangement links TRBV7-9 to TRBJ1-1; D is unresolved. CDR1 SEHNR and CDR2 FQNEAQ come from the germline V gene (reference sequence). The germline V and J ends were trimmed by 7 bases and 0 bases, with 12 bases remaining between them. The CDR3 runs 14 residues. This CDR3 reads CASIEVIMNTEAFF. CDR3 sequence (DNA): TGTGCCAGCATTGAGGTGATCATGAACACTGAAGCTTTCTTT.

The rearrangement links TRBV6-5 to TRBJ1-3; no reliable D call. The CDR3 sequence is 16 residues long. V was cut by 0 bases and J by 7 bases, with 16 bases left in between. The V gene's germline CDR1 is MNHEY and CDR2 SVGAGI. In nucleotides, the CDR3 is TGTGCCAGCAGTTACTCAAGAGGCGTGGGAAGGAACACCATATATTTT. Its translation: CASSYSRGVGRNTIYF.

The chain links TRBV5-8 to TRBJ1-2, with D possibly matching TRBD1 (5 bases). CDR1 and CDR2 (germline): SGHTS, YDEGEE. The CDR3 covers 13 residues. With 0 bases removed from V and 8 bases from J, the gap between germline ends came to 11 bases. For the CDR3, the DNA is TGTGCCAGCAGCTTGGGGGGCCCGGGGGGCTACACCTTC. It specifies CASSLGGPGGYTF.

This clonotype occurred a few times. The CDR3: CSAAYRALNTEAFF. CDR3 nucleotide sequence: TGCAGTGCAGCATACAGGGCATTGAACACTGAAGCTTTCTTT. This chain uses TRBV20-1 with TRBJ1-1; D possibly corresponds to TRBD1 (6 bases). The CDR3 sequence is 14 residues long. Between the trimmed V and J ends, which lost 6 bases and 0 bases, there was a span of 14 bases. Germline values: CDR1 DFQATT, CDR2 SNEGSKA (reference sequence).

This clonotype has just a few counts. CDR3 residues: CASSISPGLANTGELFF. The CDR3 region has the DNA TGTGCCAGTAGTATATCTCCGGGACTAGCGAACACCGGGGAGCTGTTTTTT. The rearrangement uses TRBV19 and TRBJ2-2; 8 nucleotides match TRBD2. V lost 2 bases and J lost 0; bases outside the gene matches: 5. There are 17 residues in the CDR3. Per germline, CDR1 LNHDA and CDR2 SQIVND (reference sequence).

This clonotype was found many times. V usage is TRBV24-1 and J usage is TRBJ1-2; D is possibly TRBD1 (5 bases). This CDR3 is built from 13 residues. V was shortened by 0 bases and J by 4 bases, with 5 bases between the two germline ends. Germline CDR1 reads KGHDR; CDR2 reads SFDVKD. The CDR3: CATSDLGGYGYTF. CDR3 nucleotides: TGTGCCACCAGTGATTTGGGGGGCTATGGCTACACCTTC.

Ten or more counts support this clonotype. The CDR3 reads CASSPRLAEIYEQYV. The CDR3 DNA is TGTGCCAGCAGTCCACGACTAGCGGAGATCTACGAGCAGTACGTC. The V gene is TRBV27, the J gene TRBJ2-7, with 9 bases identical to TRBD2. In germline, CDR1 is MNHEY, CDR2 SMNVEV (reference sequence). This CDR3 spans 15 amino acids. After removal of 5 bases from V and 3 bases from J, the junction contained 8 bases not matched to a gene.

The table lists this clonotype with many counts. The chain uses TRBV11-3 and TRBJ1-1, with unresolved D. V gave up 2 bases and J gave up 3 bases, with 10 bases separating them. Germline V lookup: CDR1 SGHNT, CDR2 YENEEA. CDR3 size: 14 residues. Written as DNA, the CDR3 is TGTGCCAGCAGCTTATCACTGCGGGACACTGAAGCTTTCTTT. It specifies CASSLSLRDTEAFF. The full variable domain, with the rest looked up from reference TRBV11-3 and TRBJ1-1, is EAGVVQSPRYKIIEKKQPVAFWCNPISGHNTLYWYLQNLGQGPELLIRYENEEAVDDSQLPKDRFSAERLKGVDSTLKIQPAELGDSAVYLCASSLSLRDTEAFFGQGTRLTVV.

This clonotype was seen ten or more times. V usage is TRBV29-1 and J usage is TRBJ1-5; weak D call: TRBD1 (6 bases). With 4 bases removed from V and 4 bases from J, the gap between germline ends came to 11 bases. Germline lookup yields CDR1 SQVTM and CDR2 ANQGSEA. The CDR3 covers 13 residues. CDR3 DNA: TGCAGCGTTGGAGGGACATTGAATCAGCCCCAGCATTTT. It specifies CSVGGTLNQPQHF. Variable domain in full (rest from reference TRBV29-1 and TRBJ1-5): SAVISQKPSRDICQRGTSLTIQCQVDSQVTMMFWYRQQPGQSLTLIATANQGSEATYESGFVIDKFPISRPNLTFSTLTVSNMSPEDSSIYLCSVGGTLNQPQHFGDGTRLSIL.

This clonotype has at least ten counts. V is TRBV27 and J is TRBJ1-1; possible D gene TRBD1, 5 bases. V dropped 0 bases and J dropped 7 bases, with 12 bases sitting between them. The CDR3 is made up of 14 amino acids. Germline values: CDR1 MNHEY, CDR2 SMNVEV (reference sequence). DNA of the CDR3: TGTGCCAGCAGTTTATCGGGGGAATTCGGTGAAGCTTTCTTT. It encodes CASSLSGEFGEAFF.

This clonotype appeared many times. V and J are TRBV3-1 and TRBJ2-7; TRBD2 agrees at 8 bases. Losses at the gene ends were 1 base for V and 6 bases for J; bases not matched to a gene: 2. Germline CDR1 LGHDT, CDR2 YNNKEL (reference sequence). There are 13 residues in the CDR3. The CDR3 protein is CASSQVGRGEQYF. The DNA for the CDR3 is TGTGCCAGCAGCCAAGTCGGGAGGGGCGAGCAGTACTTC.

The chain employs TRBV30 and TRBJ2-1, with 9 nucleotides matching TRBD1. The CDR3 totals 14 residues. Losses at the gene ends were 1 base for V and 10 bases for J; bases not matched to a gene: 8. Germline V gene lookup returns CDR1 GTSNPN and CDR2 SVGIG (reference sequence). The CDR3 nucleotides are TGTGCCTGGAGTGCTCCGGGACAGGGTGGGGAGCAGTTCTTC. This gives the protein CAWSAPGQGGEQFF.